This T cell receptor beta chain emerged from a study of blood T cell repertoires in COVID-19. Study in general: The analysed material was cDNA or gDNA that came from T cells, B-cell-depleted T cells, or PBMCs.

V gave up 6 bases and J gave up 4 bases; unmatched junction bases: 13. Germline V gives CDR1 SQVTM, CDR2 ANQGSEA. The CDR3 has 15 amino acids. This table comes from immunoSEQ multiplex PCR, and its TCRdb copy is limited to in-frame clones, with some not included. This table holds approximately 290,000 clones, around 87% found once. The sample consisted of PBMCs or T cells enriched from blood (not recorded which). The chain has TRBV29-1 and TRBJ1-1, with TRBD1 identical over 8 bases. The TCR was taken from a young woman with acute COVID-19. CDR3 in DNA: TGCAGCGTGCTCCGGACAGGGAGAGGGTTCACTGAAGCTTTCTTT. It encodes CSVLRTGRGFTEAFF.